The 16 T cell receptor beta chains in this list originate from one sample, sequenced in a study of vaccination effects on CD4 cells after COVID-19. Under the ViraFEST assay, PBMC were stimulated with viral peptide pools so that antigen-specific CD4+ T cells expanded. Sequencing was performed afterwards. Investigators separated out CD4+ T cells once approximately 11 days of culture had passed. Convalescent patients had PCR-confirmed SARS-CoV-2 infection between March and December 2020. Their cognate antigens are unknown. The assay was immunoSEQ multiplex PCR, and TCRdb's table has in-frame clones only and misses some. The data hold 55,000 or so clones, with roughly 77% observed a single time. Source: CD4+ T cells from PBMCs cultured with HIV peptides, taken before COVID-19 vaccination. Subset meaning: HIV-1 Nef peptide pool negative control/reference culture. Every receptor here comes from a human donor who had a prior SARS-CoV-2 infection.

This chain links TRBV7-2 with TRBJ1-1; tentatively, D is TRBD1 (6 bases). This CDR3 spans 15 amino acids. CDR1 SGHTA and CDR2 FQGNSA come from the germline V gene. Trimming stripped 4 bases from V and 1 base from J, with 13 bases between. The CDR3 protein is CASSSQGIQNTEAFF. CDR3 DNA: TGTGCCAGCAGCTCGCAGGGGATTCAGAACACTGAAGCTTTCTTT.

V is TRBV5-6 and J is TRBJ1-1; TRBD1 agrees at 8 bases. The CDR3 contains 14 residues. Germline-derived CDR1 and CDR2 are SGHDT and YYEEEE. Trimming took 0 bases from V and 7 from J; bases not matched to a gene: 5. The CDR3 sequence is CASSLAYRGGEAFF. The CDR3 DNA reads TGTGCCAGCAGCTTGGCCTACAGGGGGGGTGAAGCTTTCTTT.

This clone occurred a few times. The V gene is TRBV4-1, the J gene TRBJ2-1; D perhaps matches TRBD2 (5 bases). This CDR3 spans 13 amino acids. Deletions cut 5 bases from V and 8 bases from J, with 13 bases between. Germline CDR1 is MGHRA and CDR2 is YSYEKL. The CDR3 DNA reads as TGCGCCAGCAGCACCATAGCGTACGATGAGCAGTTCTTC. This codes for CASSTIAYDEQFF.

The V and J genes are TRBV9 and TRBJ2-3; 7 bases are shared with TRBD2. This CDR3 spans 18 amino acids. Germline V gives CDR1 SGDLS, CDR2 YYNGEE. J lost 0 bases, V lost 0 bases, and 10 bases had no gene match. The CDR3 DNA follows: TGTGCCAGCAGCGTAGTAGGGTCTAGCGGTACTAGCACAGATACGCAGTATTTT. Translating it yields CASSVVGSSGTSTDTQYF. Combining the CDR3 with reference TRBV9 and TRBJ2-3 gives the whole variable domain DSGVTQTPKHLITATGQRVTLRCSPRSGDLSVYWYQQSLDQGLQFLIQYYNGEERAKGNILERFSAQQFPDLHSELNLSSLELGDSALYFCASSVVGSSGTSTDTQYFGPGTRLTVL.

This clone counts as medium-sized. This CDR3 reads CASSLDLAGTSREQYF. The CDR3 bases are TGTGCCAGCAGCTTAGATTTGGCGGGGACGAGCCGCGAGCAGTACTTC. This sequence joins TRBV7-9 and TRBJ2-7, with D possibly being TRBD2 (6 bases). Deletions cut 1 base from V and 6 bases from J, with 19 bases between. The CDR3 is made up of 16 amino acids. Looked up from germline, CDR1 is SEHNR and CDR2 is FQNEAQ (reference sequence).

V usage is TRBV15 and J usage is TRBJ2-1; TRBD1 or TRBD2 may be the D gene (5 bases each). The V end was cut by 5 bases, the J end by 4 bases, with 9 bases between. Germline CDR1 LNHNV, CDR2 YYDKDF (reference sequence). The CDR3 runs 13 residues. CDR3 DNA: TGTGCCACCAGCCAGGGACCTTACAATGAGCAGTTCTTC. Translation: CATSQGPYNEQFF. Filled out from reference TRBV15 and TRBJ2-1, the complete variable domain reads DAMVIQNPRYQVTQFGKPVTLSCSQTLNHNVMYWYQQKSSQAPKLLFHYYDKDFNNEADTPDNFQSRRPNTSFCFLDIRSPGLGDTAMYLCATSQGPYNEQFFGPGTRLTVL.

In DNA, the CDR3 is TGTGCCAGCAGCGTCCGGGACAGGGAAAAACTGTTTTTT. Encoded protein: CASSVRDREKLFF. This chain connects TRBV9 to TRBJ1-4; 8 bases map to TRBD1. CDR1 SGDLS and CDR2 YYNGEE come from the germline V gene. With V trimmed by 2 bases and J by 8 bases, 2 bases remained unmatched. The CDR3 spans 13 residues.

This clone was seen only a few times. The same CDR3 arises from other DNA sequences in this sample as well. The CDR3 loop is CASSIGQGAYSSTDTQYF. In nucleotides, the CDR3 is TGCGCCAGCAGCATCGGACAGGGGGCGTATTCTAGCACAGATACGCAGTATTTT. The V and J genes are TRBV5-1 and TRBJ2-3, with 11 bases matching TRBD1. This CDR3 comprises 18 residues. The V segment lost 4 bases and the J segment 0 bases; nucleotides outside the gene matches: 10. Looked up from germline, CDR1 is SGHRS and CDR2 is YFSETQ.

V usage is TRBV19 and J usage is TRBJ1-2; TRBD1 aligns across 9 bases. The CDR3 totals 14 residues. V gave up 5 bases and J gave up 8 bases; unmatched junction bases: 9. The germline CDR1 and CDR2 sequences are LNHDA and SQIVND (reference sequence). CDR3 in amino acids: CASSPRDRVEGYTF. In DNA form, the CDR3 reads TGTGCCAGTAGTCCGAGGGACAGGGTAGAAGGCTACACCTTC.

This chain connects TRBV19 to TRBJ1-2, with 9 bases fitting TRBD1. Germline trimming cut 6 bases from V and 3 bases from J; bases unmatched to any gene: 8. Germline V gives CDR1 LNHDA, CDR2 SQIVND (reference sequence). This CDR3 spans 15 amino acids. CDR3 region: CASRPGTGGHYGYTF. CDR3 nucleotides: TGTGCCAGTAGACCGGGAACAGGGGGCCACTATGGCTACACCTTC.

This chain connects TRBV5-1 to TRBJ1-2; TRBD1 agrees at 8 bases. V lost 3 bases to trimming and J lost 4 bases; unmatched junction nucleotides: 5. From germline, CDR1 is SGHRS and CDR2 YFSETQ. The CDR3 length is 14 residues. The CDR3 DNA sequence: TGCGCCAGCAGCTCCGGACAGGGCGGCTATGGCTACACCTTC. It codes for CASSSGQGGYGYTF.

The chain links TRBV5-4 to TRBJ2-5; no definite D call. The CDR3 length is 14 residues. Germline V gives CDR1 SGHNT, CDR2 YYREEE (reference sequence). Trimming removed 0 bases from V and 1 base from J, with 7 bases in between. The CDR3 coding sequence is TGTGCCAGCAGCTTGGGGGCGGTCCAAGAGACCCAGTACTTC. Its protein product is CASSLGAVQETQYF.

The chain carries TRBV5-4 and TRBJ2-4; unclear D gene. Germline loops: CDR1 SGHNT, CDR2 YYREEE (reference sequence). This CDR3 spans 15 amino acids. Trimming took off 1 base at V and 6 bases at J, with 14 bases between the two ends. Here the CDR3 reads CASSLSTALGNIQYF. In nucleotides, the CDR3 is TGTGCCAGCAGCTTGTCTACGGCTCTTGGAAACATTCAGTACTTC.

The chain is built from TRBV7-2 and TRBJ2-1, with 7 nucleotides matching TRBD2. The length of the CDR3 is 16 residues. The trim removed 5 bases at V and 7 bases at J, leaving 14 bases unmatched. Germline CDR1 reads SGHTA; CDR2 reads FQGNSA. The CDR3 sequence: CASSPQTSSPPNEQFF. CDR3 DNA: TGTGCCAGCAGCCCTCAGACTAGCTCTCCACCGAATGAGCAGTTCTTC.

This chain connects TRBV3-1 (or the pseudogene TRBV3-2) to TRBJ1-3; 7 positions agree with TRBD1. Per germline, CDR1 LGHDT and CDR2 YNNKEL (reference sequence). J lost 3 bases, V lost 4 bases, and 3 bases had no gene match. The CDR3 is made up of 14 amino acids. CDR3 sequence reads: CASSPQGFGNTIYF. CDR3 in DNA: TGTGCCAGCAGCCCACAGGGGTTTGGAAACACCATATATTTT.

Only one count was recorded for this clone. The rearrangement links TRBV6-4 to TRBJ2-2; 8 bases line up with TRBD2. The CDR3 is 14 amino acids. Per the germline V gene, CDR1 is MRHNA and CDR2 is SNTAGT. The junction had 8 bases not matched to a gene; V was cut back by 9 bases and J by 5 bases. Here the CDR3 reads CASRAGDHTGELFF. The CDR3 nucleotides read TGTGCCAGTAGAGCGGGAGATCATACCGGGGAGCTGTTTTTT.